This T cell receptor beta chain was retrieved from a study of blood T cell repertoires in COVID-19. Study as a whole: Material from acute and convalescent COVID-19 was sourced from the United States, Italy and Spain. T cells, B-cell-depleted T cells, or PBMCs supplied cDNA or gDNA.

Germline CDR1 MNHEY, CDR2 SVGAGI. Losses at the gene ends were 5 bases for V and 5 bases for J; bases not matched to a gene: 8. The CDR3 totals 14 residues. Methods used by the authors: Using reference gene primer amplification, nucleated cell counts were estimated. Data came from immunoSEQ multiplex PCR; TCRdb stores just in-frame clones and leaves some out. V and J calls plus clone size are reproduced from that table; the DNA served to infer D and trimming. This sample has some 69,000 clones; approximately 79% occur once, and the top ten carry more than 40%. The chain couples TRBV6-5 to TRBJ1-2; 7 nucleotides align to TRBD1. Source material: peripheral blood. This TCR derives from a human donor in a cohort sampled during active COVID-19. This chain's CDR3 is CASSPTGEKYGYTF. In nucleotides, the CDR3 is TGTGCCAGCAGTCCCACAGGGGAGAAGTATGGCTACACCTTC.